This T cell receptor beta chain emerged from a study of cytotoxic CD8 clonotypes in ibrutinib-treated CLL. General study points: Clonality increased at ibrutinib response, then returned toward baseline at progression. Public clonotypes, an uncommon group, contracted or remained stable on treatment. Sustained-remission patients were sampled at one set of times and progressing patients at different ones.

J lost 8 bases, V lost 2 bases, and 6 bases had no gene match. Germline V lookup: CDR1 MGHRA, CDR2 YSYEKL. The CDR3 extends over 15 amino acids. About this clone itself: Its antigen is unknown.

A 1 in 200,000 to 1 in 1 million T cell depth was the sequencing target. TCRdb keeps only in-frame clones here, not all; method: immunoSEQ multiplex PCR. The profile shows fewer than 25,000 clones, roughly 75% of them singletons. This chain joins TRBV4-1 and TRBJ2-1, with 10 positions matching TRBD2. Sequenced here: PBMCs, sampled before ibrutinib treatment. The TCR originated in a human donor with chronic lymphocytic leukemia. DNA of the CDR3: TGCGCCAGCAGCCAAATCTTCGGACTAGCGGATGAGCAGTTCTTC. It translates to CASSQIFGLADEQFF.